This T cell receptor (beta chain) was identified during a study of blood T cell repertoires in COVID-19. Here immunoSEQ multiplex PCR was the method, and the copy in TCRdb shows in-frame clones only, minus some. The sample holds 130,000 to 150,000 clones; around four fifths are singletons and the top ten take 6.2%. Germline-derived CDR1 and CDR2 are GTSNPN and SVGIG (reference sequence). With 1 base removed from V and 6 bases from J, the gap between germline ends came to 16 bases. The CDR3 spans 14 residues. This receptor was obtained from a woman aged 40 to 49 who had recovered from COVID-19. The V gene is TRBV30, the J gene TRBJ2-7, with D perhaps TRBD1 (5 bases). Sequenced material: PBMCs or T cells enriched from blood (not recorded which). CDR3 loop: CAWSGDTGNGEQYF. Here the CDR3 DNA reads TGTGCCTGGAGTGGGGATACAGGCAACGGCGAGCAGTACTTC.